Listed below are T cell receptor beta chains from one sample, sequenced in a study of chemoradiotherapy in HPV16-positive cancers. TCRdb keeps only in-frame clones here, not all; method: immunoSEQ multiplex PCR. The table lists about 1,900 clones, 89% of them singletons, with 4% to 5.5% in the top ten. This specimen consisted of tumor tissue, obtained from a patient who underwent chemoradiotherapy. The receptors here all came from a human donor with HPV-associated anogenital cancer. The CDR3 runs from the conserved cysteine through the conserved F or W. D genes are given only for firm matches. Some rows mark clone size as missing; the rest say once, few, many or name a class of expanded clone.

TRBV6-5,-,-,TRBJ2-7,TGTGCCAGCAGTTATGGGACCGGGACCCCTACCTACGAGCAGTACTTC,CASSYGTGTPTYEQYF
TRBV5-1,-,-,TRBJ2-3,TGCGCCAGCAGCTTGGGTCAGAGCACAGATACGCAGTATTTT,CASSLGQSTDTQYF
TRBV14,-,-,TRBJ2-1,TGTGCCAGCAGCCAAGATCGGCTAGGCGGTGGGTTCTTC,CASSQDRLGGGFF
TRBV19,-,-,TRBJ1-5,TGTGCCAGTGGGGTTTATCAGCCCCAGCATTTT,CASGVYQPQHF
TRBV5-6,TRBD1,-,TRBJ1-1,TGTGCCAGCAGCTTGGACGACAGGGAGGGAACTGAAGCTTTCTTT,CASSLDDREGTEAFF
TRBV10-3,TRBD1,-,TRBJ1-2,TGTGCCCACACTGACAGGGACTATGGCTACACCTTC,CAHTDRDYGYTF
TRBV5-1,TRBD1,few,TRBJ2-5,TGCGCCAGCACCCTTGGCAAGGGACAGGGAGAGACCCAGTACTTC,CASTLGKGQGETQYF
TRBV11-2,-,few,TRBJ1-3,TGTGCCAGCAGCTTAGAGGTACAACTTGGAAACACCATATATTTT,CASSLEVQLGNTIYF
TRBV4-3,TRBD2,-,TRBJ2-3,TGCGCCAGCAGCCATCACTCCCCAGCGGGGGGGCCGACAGATACGCAGTATTTT,CASSHHSPAGGPTDTQYF
TRBV11-1,TRBD1,-,TRBJ1-2,TGTGCCAGCAGCTTAACCGGGACAGTCGCTGCGGGCTACACCTTC,CASSLTGTVAAGYTF
TRBV29-1,-,few,TRBJ1-5,TGCAGCGTTGCACAGACTAATTTCCAGCCCCAGCATTTT,CSVAQTNFQPQHF
TRBV9,TRBD1,-,TRBJ1-1,TGTGCCAGCAGCCAGGCGACAGGGATGAACACTGAAGCTTTCTTT,CASSQATGMNTEAFF
TRBV30,-,-,TRBJ1-2,TGTGCCTGGAGGGACACCCGAGGGGAGGTAAACTATGGCTACACCTTC,CAWRDTRGEVNYGYTF
TRBV11-3,-,-,TRBJ2-1,TGTGCCAGCAGCTTACCCCCGAGGGTGGATGAGCAGTTCTTC,CASSLPPRVDEQFF
TRBV5-4,-,-,TRBJ2-5,TGTGCCAGCAGCCGCGCAGGACCCGGACAAGAGACCCAGTACTTC,CASSRAGPGQETQYF
TRBV7-8,-,once,TRBJ2-2,TGTGCCAGCAGCTCGGCAAATGCCGGGGAGCTGTTTTTT,CASSSANAGELFF
TRBV28,-,-,TRBJ1-2,TGTGCCAGCAGCATTAGACAGACTAATAACTATGGCTACACCTTC,CASSIRQTNNYGYTF
TRBV10-3,TRBD1,-,TRBJ1-3,TGTGCCACTCTCGACAGGGGGTCCGGAAACACCATATATTTT,CATLDRGSGNTIYF
TRBV5-4,TRBD1,-,TRBJ2-5,TGTGCCAGCAGCTCCTGGAAGGGACAGGGGGCGCGAGGGGAGACCCAGTACTTC,CASSSWKGQGARGETQYF
TRBV6-6,-,-,TRBJ2-5,TGTGCCAGCAGCCTAGCTGATTCACGGGTCCAAGAGACCCAGTACTTC,CASSLADSRVQETQYF
TRBV5-6,-,-,TRBJ1-2,TGTGCCAGCAGTCTGTTGGGTTTTGGCTATGGCTACACCTTC,CASSLLGFGYGYTF
TRBV10-3,-,-,TRBJ2-1,TGTGCCATCAGGACCGGGACTGAGAATGAGCAGTTCTTC,CAIRTGTENEQFF
TRBV7-9,-,-,TRBJ2-5,TGTGCCAGCAGCTTAACCCTACAAGAGACCCAGTACTTC,CASSLTLQETQYF
TRBV5-5,-,-,TRBJ2-1,TGTGCCAGCAGCTTAGGTCTAGACAGCTCCTACAATGAGCAGTTCTTC,CASSLGLDSSYNEQFF
TRBV25-1,TRBD2,-,TRBJ2-2,TGTGCCAGCAGTGATGCAGGGAGGGACACCGGGGAGCTGTTTTTT,CASSDAGRDTGELFF